Given below is one T cell receptor beta chain in context. What it binds is unknown. The data originate from a study of cytomegalovirus exposure and HLA in healthy donors. Overall study context: Later analysis reported that the approximately 120 validation repertoires shared the platform of the 650 to 700 first-cohort repertoires.

The data were produced by immunoSEQ multiplex PCR, yet TCRdb's version contains in-frame clones alone and is incomplete. The sample consists of about 150,000 clones, 87% of them appearing once. The study, taken as a whole, reports: Published work reported that the classifier diagnosed cytomegalovirus status with high specificity and sensitivity. TCR beta chains numbering 164 were designated cytomegalovirus-associated.

Trimming left V 4 bases short and J 3 bases short, with 10 bases between. The CDR3 consists of 12 residues. CDR1 and CDR2 (germline): SQVTM, ANQGSEA. The J gene is TRBJ2-7, the V gene TRBV29-1, with D possibly matching TRBD1 (6 bases). The sample consisted of PBMCs. The clonotype was recovered from a man younger than 30 in good health and CMV-seropositive. The CDR3 spells CSVASRGYEQYF. DNA for the CDR3: TGCAGCGTTGCCTCCAGGGGCTACGAGCAGTACTTC.